One and the same sample provided the 17 T cell receptor beta chains below, sequenced in a study of blood T cell repertoires in COVID-19. Clones were sequenced by immunoSEQ multiplex PCR, and TCRdb holds only the in-frame ones, with some missing. The profile covers about 170,000 clones, with around 82% appearing a single time and 7% taken by the ten largest. The sample comprised peripheral blood. The source of these receptors is a woman between 40 and 50 years old with COVID-19, enrolled during active disease.

The V call is TRBV30, the J call TRBJ1-5; unclear D gene. The ends were cut back, 5 bases at V and 5 bases at J, with 10 bases in the middle. Germline CDR1 reads GTSNPN; CDR2 reads SVGIG (reference sequence). The CDR3 consists of 12 residues. In DNA form, the CDR3 reads TGTGCCTGGGGAAGCGAATATCAGCCCCAGCATTTT. It codes for CAWGSEYQPQHF.

The J gene is TRBJ2-1, the V gene TRBV9; 7 positions agree with TRBD1. The V segment lost 1 base and the J segment 0 bases; nucleotides outside the gene matches: 1. Germline lookup yields CDR1 SGDLS and CDR2 YYNGEE. The CDR3 has 15 residues. The CDR3 loop reads CASSVQGDSYNEQFF. In DNA form, the CDR3 reads TGTGCCAGCAGCGTACAGGGGGACTCCTACAATGAGCAGTTCTTC.

This clone showed up just a few times. V and J are TRBV7-2 and TRBJ2-5; 7 bases are a match to TRBD2. Germline lookup yields CDR1 SGHTA and CDR2 FQGNSA. V lost 2 bases to trimming and J lost 5 bases; unmatched junction nucleotides: 5. The CDR3 spans 14 residues. The CDR3 nucleotides read TGTGCCAGCAGCTTAAGGACTAGAGGGGAGACCCAGTACTTC. It yields the protein CASSLRTRGETQYF.

J is TRBJ1-6 and V is TRBV21-1; no check of the table's D call, TRBD1, against the DNA was made. TRBV21-1 is a recognized pseudogene. The CDR3 sequence is 20 residues long. CDR3 in DNA: TGTGCCAGCAGCAAATTGGCCCAAAGCGGGACAGGGACCAACCTATCACCCCTCCACTTT. It encodes CASSKLAQSGTGTNLSPLHF.

The chain uses TRBV19 and TRBJ1-2; D not certain. The CDR3 runs 15 residues. CDR1 and CDR2 (germline): LNHDA, SQIVND (reference sequence). The V end was cut by 5 bases, the J end by 3 bases, with 16 bases between. CDR3: CASSRRGGIHYGYTF. As DNA, the CDR3 is TGTGCCAGTAGTCGTCGGGGAGGGATTCACTATGGCTACACCTTC.

The chain employs TRBV19 and TRBJ2-6; 7 bases are shared with TRBD2. With V trimmed by 7 bases and J by 2 bases, 11 bases remained unmatched. Germline V gene data show CDR1 as LNHDA and CDR2 as SQIVND (reference sequence). This CDR3 contains 17 residues. The CDR3, as DNA: TGTGCCAGTACCTCATCAGGGACTACAACTGGGGCCAACGTCCTGACTTTC. Its protein is CASTSSGTTTGANVLTF. Full variable domain (missing parts from reference TRBV19 and TRBJ2-6): DGGITQSPKYLFRKEGQNVTLSCEQNLNHDAMYWYRQDPGQGLRLIYYSQIVNDFQKGDIAEGYSVSREKKESFPLTVTSAQKNPTAFYLCASTSSGTTTGANVLTFGAGSRLTVL.

The chain uses TRBV15 and TRBJ1-5; 8 positions agree with TRBD1. This CDR3 has 17 amino acids. Unmatched junction bases numbered 8, after V lost 1 base and J lost 3 bases. The germline V gene has CDR1 LNHNV and CDR2 YYDKDF (reference sequence). CDR3 sequence: CATSRAGGPTPNQPQHF. CDR3 sequence (DNA): TGTGCCACCAGCAGAGCAGGGGGCCCAACCCCCAATCAGCCCCAGCATTTT.

The J gene is TRBJ2-5, the V gene TRBV7-3, with a tentative D call TRBD1 (7 bases). CDR1 and CDR2 (germline): SGHTA, FQGTGA. V was shortened by 5 bases and J by 4 bases, with 20 bases between the two germline ends. The CDR3 is 16 residues long. The CDR3 loop reads CASSPRGRGVGETQYF. In DNA form, the CDR3 reads TGTGCCAGCAGCCCTAGGGGGCGGGGAGTCGGAGAGACCCAGTACTTC. Together with reference TRBV7-3 and TRBJ2-5, the CDR3 gives the full variable domain: GAGVSQTPSNKVTEKGKYVELRCDPISGHTALYWYRQSLGQGPEFLIYFQGTGAADDSGLPNDRFFAVRPEGSVSTLKIQRTERGDSAVYLCASSPRGRGVGETQYFGPGTRLLVL.

V and J are TRBV6-5 and TRBJ2-1; 11 bases are a match to TRBD1. Per germline, CDR1 MNHEY and CDR2 SVGAGI. The CDR3 contains 13 residues. J gave up 8 bases and V 8 bases, and 5 bases lay outside the gene matches. CDR3 coding DNA: TGTGCCAGCCCGGGACAGGGGGTGGATGAGCAGTTCTTC. Protein sequence: CASPGQGVDEQFF.

In its sample, this clone was seen once. The CDR3 DNA reads as TGTGCCACCAGCAGGAGAGGGGGGGACGGCTACACCTTC. Residues: CATSRRGGDGYTF. This rearrangement joins TRBV15 to TRBJ1-2; D is possibly TRBD1 (6 bases). This CDR3 is 13 amino acids long. Germline lookup yields CDR1 LNHNV and CDR2 YYDKDF (reference sequence). V was shortened by 3 bases and J by 8 bases, with 13 bases between the two germline ends.

V is TRBV2 and J is TRBJ1-2; D is uncertain. V was clipped by 3 bases and J by 5 bases, with 13 bases between them. This CDR3 has 14 residues. The germline V gene encodes CDR1 SNHLY and CDR2 FYNNEI. CDR3 sequence (DNA): TGTGCCAGCAGTGAGGTGGGGAGCGCGTATGGCTACACCTTC. Translated: CASSEVGSAYGYTF.

The gene calls are TRBV6-5 and TRBJ1-1; D may be TRBD1 (5 bases). Trimming stripped 5 bases from V and 5 bases from J, with 15 bases between. The germline CDR1 and CDR2 sequences are MNHEY and SVGAGI. The CDR3 has 14 amino acids. CDR3 loop: CASSPYGADTEAFF. CDR3 coding DNA: TGTGCCAGCAGTCCCTATGGGGCAGATACTGAAGCTTTCTTT.

V gene TRBV28 combines with J gene TRBJ2-5; D might be TRBD1 (5 bases). Germline V gene sequence: CDR1 MDHEN, CDR2 SYDVKM. With 5 bases removed from V and 3 bases from J, the gap between germline ends came to 16 bases. The CDR3 is 15 residues long. CDR3 coding DNA: TGTGCCAGCAGTCACGGGTCCGACAGAGAAGAGACCCAGTACTTC. Its protein is CASSHGSDREETQYF.

The chain carries TRBV2 and TRBJ1-3; D is unclear. CDR3 length: 16 amino acids. Trimming took off 8 bases at V and 1 base at J, with 18 bases between the two ends. Germline loops: CDR1 SNHLY, CDR2 FYNNEI. The CDR3 region is CASSLLSLTSGNTIYF. CDR3 coding DNA: TGTGCCAGCTCGCTCCTATCGTTAACTTCTGGAAACACCATATATTTT.

This clone was recorded only once. The V and J genes are TRBV6-6 and TRBJ1-3, with D uncertain. Germline assignment: CDR1 MNHNY and CDR2 SVGAGI (reference sequence). This CDR3 has 16 residues. Trimming stripped 0 bases from V and 0 bases from J, with 9 bases between. In nucleotides, the CDR3 is TGTGCCAGCAGTTACTCGGACTCAGGCTCTGGAAACACCATATATTTT. This sequence encodes CASSYSDSGSGNTIYF.

This chain links TRBV20-1 with TRBJ2-3, with 8 bases fitting TRBD2. Germline V gives CDR1 DFQATT, CDR2 SNEGSKA (reference sequence). The CDR3 sequence is 16 residues long. The junction had 9 bases not matched to a gene; V was cut back by 3 bases and J by 1 base. The CDR3 protein is CSASRIAGGGTDTQYF. The CDR3 region has the DNA TGCAGTGCTAGTCGAATCGCGGGGGGCGGCACAGATACGCAGTATTTT.

The chain joins TRBV7-8 to TRBJ2-3; D possibly corresponds to TRBD2 (7 bases). V was trimmed by 2 bases and J by 3 bases, leaving 12 bases between them. CDR3 length: 15 residues. Germline V gene data show CDR1 as SGHVS and CDR2 as FQNEAQ. CDR3 protein: CASSLLGGPTDTQYF. CDR3 nucleotide sequence: TGTGCCAGCAGCTTACTGGGGGGGCCAACAGATACGCAGTATTTT. Full variable domain (outside the CDR3, taken from reference TRBV7-8 and TRBJ2-3): GAGVSQSPRYKVAKRGQDVALRCDPISGHVSLFWYQQALGQGPEFLTYFQNEAQLDKSGLPSDRFFAERPEGSVSTLKIQRTQQEDSAVYLCASSLLGGPTDTQYFGPGTRLTVL.